The sequence of this T cell receptor (beta chain) was determined in a study of blood T cell repertoires in COVID-19. About the research overall: Researchers got acute and convalescent COVID-19 samples from the United States, Italy and Spain. The analysed material was cDNA or gDNA that came from T cells, B-cell-depleted T cells, or PBMCs.

This clone was picked up one time. Trimming left V 1 base short and J 11 bases short, with 14 bases between. The germline V gene has CDR1 SGHVS and CDR2 FQNEAQ. There are 13 residues in the CDR3. Methods used by the authors: Estimated nucleated cell counts came from reference gene primer amplification. Produced via immunoSEQ multiplex PCR; TCRdb's table is partial and in-frame only. D and trimming were read from the DNA, whereas the V and J calls and clone size are those reported in that table. The sample has some 46,000 clones; around 83% are singletons. This receptor was obtained from a woman of 80 years or more with acute or convalescent COVID-19. The material sequenced was peripheral blood. The chain links TRBV7-8 to TRBJ1-1; no definite D call. CDR3 loop: CASSLGAGPGAFF. For the CDR3, the DNA is TGTGCCAGCAGCTTAGGGGCGGGCCCCGGGGCTTTCTTT.